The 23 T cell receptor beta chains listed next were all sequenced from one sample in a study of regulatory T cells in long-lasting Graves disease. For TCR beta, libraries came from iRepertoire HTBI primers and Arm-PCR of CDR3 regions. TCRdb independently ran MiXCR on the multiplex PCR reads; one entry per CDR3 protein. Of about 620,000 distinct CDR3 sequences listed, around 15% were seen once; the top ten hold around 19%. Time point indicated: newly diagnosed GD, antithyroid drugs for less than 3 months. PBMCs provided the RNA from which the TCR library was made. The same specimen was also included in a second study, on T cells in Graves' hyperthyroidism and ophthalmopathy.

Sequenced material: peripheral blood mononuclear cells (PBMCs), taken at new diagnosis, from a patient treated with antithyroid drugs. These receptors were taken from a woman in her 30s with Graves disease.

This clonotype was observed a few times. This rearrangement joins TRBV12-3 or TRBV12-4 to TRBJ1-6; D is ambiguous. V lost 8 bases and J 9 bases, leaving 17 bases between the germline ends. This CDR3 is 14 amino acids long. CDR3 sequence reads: CASREALASSPLHF. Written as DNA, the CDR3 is TGTGCCAGCCGCGAGGCTTTAGCTAGTTCACCCCTCCACTTT.

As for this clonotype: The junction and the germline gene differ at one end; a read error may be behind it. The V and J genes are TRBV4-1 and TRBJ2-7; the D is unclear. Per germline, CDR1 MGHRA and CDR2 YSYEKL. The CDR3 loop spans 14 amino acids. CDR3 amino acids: CASSQDPHEDEQCF. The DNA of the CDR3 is TGCGCCAGCAGCCAAGATCCTCACGAGGACGAGCAGTGCTTC.

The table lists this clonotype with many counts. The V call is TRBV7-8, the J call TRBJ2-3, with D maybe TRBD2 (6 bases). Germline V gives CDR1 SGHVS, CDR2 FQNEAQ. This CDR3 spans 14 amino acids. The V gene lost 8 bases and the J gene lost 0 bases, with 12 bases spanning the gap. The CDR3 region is CASRREHSTDTQYF. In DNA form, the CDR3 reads TGTGCCAGCCGGAGGGAGCATAGCACAGATACGCAGTATTTT.

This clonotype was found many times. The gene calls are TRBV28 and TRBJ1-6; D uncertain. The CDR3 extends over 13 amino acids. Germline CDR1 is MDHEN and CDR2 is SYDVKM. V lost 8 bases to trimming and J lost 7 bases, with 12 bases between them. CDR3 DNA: TGTGCCAGCCGCCGGTGGCCAAATTCACCCCTCCACTTT. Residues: CASRRWPNSPLHF.

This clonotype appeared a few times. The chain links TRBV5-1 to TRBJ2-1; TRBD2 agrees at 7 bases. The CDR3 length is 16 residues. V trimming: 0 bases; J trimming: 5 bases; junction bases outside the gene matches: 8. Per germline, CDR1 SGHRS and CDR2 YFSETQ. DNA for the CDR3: TGCGCCAGCAGCTTGGGTCCGTGGCTAGCGGACAATGAGCAGTTCTTC. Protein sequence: CASSLGPWLADNEQFF.

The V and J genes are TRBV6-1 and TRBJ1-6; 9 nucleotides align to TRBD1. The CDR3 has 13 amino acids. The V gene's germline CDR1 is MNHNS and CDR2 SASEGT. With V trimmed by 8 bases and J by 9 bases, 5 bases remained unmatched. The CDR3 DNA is TGTGCCAGCTGGACAGGGGAGCCTTCACCCCTCCACTTT. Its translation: CASWTGEPSPLHF.

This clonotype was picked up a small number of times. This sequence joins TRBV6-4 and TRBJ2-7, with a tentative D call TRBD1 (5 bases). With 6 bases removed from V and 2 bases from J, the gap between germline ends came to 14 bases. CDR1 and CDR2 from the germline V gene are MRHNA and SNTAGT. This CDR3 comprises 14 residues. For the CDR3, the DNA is TGTGCCAGCAGCTCTAGTGGGGCCACCTACGAGCAGTACTTC. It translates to CASSSSGATYEQYF.

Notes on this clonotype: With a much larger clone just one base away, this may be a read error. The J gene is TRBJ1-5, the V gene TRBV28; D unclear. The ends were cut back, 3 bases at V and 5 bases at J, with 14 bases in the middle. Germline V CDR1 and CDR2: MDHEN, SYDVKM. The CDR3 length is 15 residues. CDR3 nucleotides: TGTGCCAGCAGTTTGAGGCCAAGAAGTTATCAGCCCCAGCATTTT. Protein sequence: CASSLRPRSYQPQHF.

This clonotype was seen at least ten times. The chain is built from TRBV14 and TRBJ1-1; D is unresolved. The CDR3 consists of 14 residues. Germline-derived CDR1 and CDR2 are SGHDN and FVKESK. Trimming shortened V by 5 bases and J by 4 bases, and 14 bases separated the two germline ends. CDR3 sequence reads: CASSFSGRGTEAFF. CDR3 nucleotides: TGTGCCAGCAGCTTCTCCGGTCGTGGCACTGAAGCTTTCTTT.

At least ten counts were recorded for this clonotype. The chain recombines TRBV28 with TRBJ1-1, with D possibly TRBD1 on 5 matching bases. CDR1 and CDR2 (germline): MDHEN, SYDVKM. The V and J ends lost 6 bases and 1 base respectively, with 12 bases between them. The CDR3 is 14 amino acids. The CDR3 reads CASRMDTTNTEAFF. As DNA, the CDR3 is TGTGCCAGCAGGATGGACACGACGAACACTGAAGCTTTCTTT.

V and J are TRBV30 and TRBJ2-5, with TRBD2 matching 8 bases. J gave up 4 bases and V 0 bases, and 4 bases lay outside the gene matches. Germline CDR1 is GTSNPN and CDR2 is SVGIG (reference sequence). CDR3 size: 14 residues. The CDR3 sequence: CAWSVGTSGETQYF. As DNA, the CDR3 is TGTGCCTGGAGTGTAGGAACTAGCGGAGAGACCCAGTACTTC.

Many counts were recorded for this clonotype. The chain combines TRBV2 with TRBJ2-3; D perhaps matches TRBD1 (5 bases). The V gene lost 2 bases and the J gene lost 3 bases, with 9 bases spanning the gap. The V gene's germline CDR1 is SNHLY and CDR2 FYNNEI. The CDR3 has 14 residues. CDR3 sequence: CASSEFAGTDTQYF. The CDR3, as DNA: TGTGCCAGCAGTGAATTTGCAGGGACAGATACGCAGTATTTT.

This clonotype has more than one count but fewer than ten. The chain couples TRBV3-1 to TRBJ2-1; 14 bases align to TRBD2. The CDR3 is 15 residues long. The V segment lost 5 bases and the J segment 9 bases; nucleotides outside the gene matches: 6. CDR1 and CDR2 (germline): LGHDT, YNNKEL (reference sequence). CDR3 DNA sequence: TGTGCCAGCAGCTACGGGACTAGCGGGAGACGTGAGCAGTTCTTC. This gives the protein CASSYGTSGRREQFF.

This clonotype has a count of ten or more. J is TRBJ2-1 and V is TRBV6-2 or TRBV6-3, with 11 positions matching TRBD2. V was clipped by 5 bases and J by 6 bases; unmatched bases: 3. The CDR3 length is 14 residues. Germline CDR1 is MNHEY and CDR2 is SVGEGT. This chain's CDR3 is CASSPSGRSNEQFF. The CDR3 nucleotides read TGTGCCAGCAGTCCTAGCGGGAGGAGCAATGAGCAGTTCTTC.

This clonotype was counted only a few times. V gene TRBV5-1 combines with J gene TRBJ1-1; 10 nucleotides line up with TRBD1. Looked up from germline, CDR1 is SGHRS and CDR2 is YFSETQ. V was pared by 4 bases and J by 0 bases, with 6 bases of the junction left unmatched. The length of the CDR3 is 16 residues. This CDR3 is CASSPDRGHVNTEAFF. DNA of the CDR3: TGCGCCAGCAGCCCCGACAGGGGGCACGTGAACACTGAAGCTTTCTTT.

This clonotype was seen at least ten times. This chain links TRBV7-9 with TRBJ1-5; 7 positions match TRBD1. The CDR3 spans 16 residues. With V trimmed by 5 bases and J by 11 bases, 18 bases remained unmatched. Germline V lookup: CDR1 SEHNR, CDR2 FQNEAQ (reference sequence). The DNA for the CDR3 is TGTGCCAGCAGCACCGGAGATGGGACAGCCTCTCCGACCCAGCATTTT. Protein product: CASSTGDGTASPTQHF.

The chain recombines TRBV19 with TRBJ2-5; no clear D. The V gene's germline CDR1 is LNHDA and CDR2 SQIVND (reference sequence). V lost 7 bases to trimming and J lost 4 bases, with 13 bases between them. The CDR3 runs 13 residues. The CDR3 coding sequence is TGTGCCAGTAAAATTACGGCTGGAGAGACCCAGTACTTC. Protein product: CASKITAGETQYF.

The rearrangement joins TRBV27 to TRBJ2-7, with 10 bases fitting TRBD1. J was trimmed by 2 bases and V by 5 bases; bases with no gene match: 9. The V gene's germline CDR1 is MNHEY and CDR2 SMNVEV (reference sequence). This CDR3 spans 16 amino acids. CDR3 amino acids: CASSIRTGGFPYEQYF. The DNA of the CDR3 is TGTGCCAGCAGTATACGGACAGGGGGTTTCCCCTACGAGCAGTACTTC.

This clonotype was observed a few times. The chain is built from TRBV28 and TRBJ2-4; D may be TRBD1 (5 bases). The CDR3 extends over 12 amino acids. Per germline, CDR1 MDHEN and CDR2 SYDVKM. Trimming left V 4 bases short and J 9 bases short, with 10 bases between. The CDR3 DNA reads TGTGCCAGCAGTTGGGCTGGGGCCATTCAGTACTTC. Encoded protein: CASSWAGAIQYF.

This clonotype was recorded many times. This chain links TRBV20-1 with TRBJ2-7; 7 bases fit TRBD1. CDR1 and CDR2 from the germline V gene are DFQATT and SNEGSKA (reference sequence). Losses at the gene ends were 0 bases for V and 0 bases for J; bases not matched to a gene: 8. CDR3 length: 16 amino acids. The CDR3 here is CSARDIQGPSSYEQYF. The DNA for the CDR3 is TGCAGTGCTAGAGATATACAGGGGCCCTCCTCCTACGAGCAGTACTTC.

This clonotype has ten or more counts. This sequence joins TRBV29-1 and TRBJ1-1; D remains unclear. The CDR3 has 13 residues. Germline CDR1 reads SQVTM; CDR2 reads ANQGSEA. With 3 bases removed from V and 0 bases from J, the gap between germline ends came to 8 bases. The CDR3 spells CSVDVSMNTEAFF. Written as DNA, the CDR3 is TGCAGCGTTGACGTCAGCATGAACACTGAAGCTTTCTTT.

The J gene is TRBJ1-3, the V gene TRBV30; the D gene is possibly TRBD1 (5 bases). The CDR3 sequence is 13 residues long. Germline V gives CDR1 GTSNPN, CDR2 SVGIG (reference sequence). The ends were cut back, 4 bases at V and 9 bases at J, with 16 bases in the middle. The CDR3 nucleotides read TGTGCCTGGATAGGCGGCCCCGGGGGCACCATATATTTT. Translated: CAWIGGPGGTIYF.

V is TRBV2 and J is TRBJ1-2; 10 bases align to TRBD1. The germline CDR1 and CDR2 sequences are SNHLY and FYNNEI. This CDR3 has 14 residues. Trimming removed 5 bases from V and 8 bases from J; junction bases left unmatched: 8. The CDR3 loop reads CASSRDRGGGGYTF. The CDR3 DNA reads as TGTGCCAGCAGTCGGGACAGGGGAGGAGGGGGCTACACCTTC.